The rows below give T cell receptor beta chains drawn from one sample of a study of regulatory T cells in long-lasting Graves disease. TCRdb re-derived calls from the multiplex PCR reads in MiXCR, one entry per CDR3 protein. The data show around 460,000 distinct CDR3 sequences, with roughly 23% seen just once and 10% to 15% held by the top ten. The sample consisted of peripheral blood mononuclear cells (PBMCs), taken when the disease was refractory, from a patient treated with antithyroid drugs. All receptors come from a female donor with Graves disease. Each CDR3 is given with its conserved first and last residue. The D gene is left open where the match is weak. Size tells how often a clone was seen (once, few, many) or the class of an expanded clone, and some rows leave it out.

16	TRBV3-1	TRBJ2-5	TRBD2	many	CASSQEIGTSQETQYF	TGTGCCAGCAGCCAAGAAATTGGGACTAGTCAAGAGACCCAGTACTTC
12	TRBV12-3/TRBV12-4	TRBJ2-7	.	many	CASLQRPYEQYF	TGTGCCAGCCTCCAACGGCCCTACGAGCAGTACTTC
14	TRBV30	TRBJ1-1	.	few	CAWSVTPRGTEAFF	TGTGCCTGGAGTGTGACACCCAGAGGAACTGAAGCTTTCTTT
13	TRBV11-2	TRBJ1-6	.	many	CASSPQRNSPLHF	TGTGCCAGCAGCCCTCAGCGGAATTCACCCCTCCACTTT
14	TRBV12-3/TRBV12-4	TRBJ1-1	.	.	CASSLGGGGLEAFF	TGTGCCAGCAGTTTAGGCGGGGGAGGGTTGGAAGCTTTCTTT
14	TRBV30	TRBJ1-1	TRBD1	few	CAWRRQGLNTEAFF	TGTGCCTGGAGGCGACAGGGCCTGAACACTGAAGCTTTCTTT
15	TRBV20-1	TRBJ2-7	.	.	CSAPPWGGDALEQYF	TGCAGTGCACCCCCGTGGGGGGGCGACGCCCTCGAGCAGTACTTC
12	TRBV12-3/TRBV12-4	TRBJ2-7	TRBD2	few	CASRASGYEQYF	TGTGCCAGCAGGGCTAGCGGCTACGAGCAGTACTTC
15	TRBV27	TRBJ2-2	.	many	CASSYQTGNTGELFF	TGTGCCAGCAGTTACCAGACAGGGAACACCGGGGAGCTGTTTTTT
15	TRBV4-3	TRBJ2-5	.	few	CASSLYGGLQETQYF	TGCGCCAGCAGCCTCTACGGGGGGCTCCAAGAGACCCAGTACTTC
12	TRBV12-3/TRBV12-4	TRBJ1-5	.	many	CASSRPDQPQHF	TGTGCCAGCAGCCGCCCAGATCAGCCCCAGCATTTT
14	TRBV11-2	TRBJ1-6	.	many	CASSLPTVSSPLHF	TGTGCCAGCAGCTTGCCCACAGTTAGTTCACCCCTCCACTTT
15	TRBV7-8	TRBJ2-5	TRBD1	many	CASSLDRGGGETQYF	TGTGCCAGCAGCTTAGACAGGGGTGGGGGAGAGACCCAGTACTTC
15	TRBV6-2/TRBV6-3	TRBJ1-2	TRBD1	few	CASSYSSGGNYGYTF	TGTGCCAGCAGTTACTCGTCAGGGGGCAACTATGGCTACACCTTC
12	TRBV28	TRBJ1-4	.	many	CASKRPNEKLFF	TGTGCCAGCAAAAGGCCTAATGAAAAACTGTTTTTT
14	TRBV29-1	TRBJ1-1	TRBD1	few	CSVVVTGGNTEAFF	TGCAGCGTTGTAGTGACAGGGGGTAACACTGAAGCTTTCTTT
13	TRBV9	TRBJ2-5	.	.	CASSVRAMETQYF	TGTGCCAGCAGCGTAAGGGCGATGGAGACCCAATACTTC
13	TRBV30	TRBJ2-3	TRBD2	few	CAWSAGSTDTQYF	TGTGCCTGGTCAGCGGGAAGCACAGATACGCAGTATTTT
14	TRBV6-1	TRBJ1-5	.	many	CASSPRGGNQPQHF	TGTGCCAGCAGTCCCCGCGGGGGGAATCAGCCCCAGCATTTT
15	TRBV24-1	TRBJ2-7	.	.	CATSDSDGATYEQYF	TGTGCCACCAGTGACTCGGACGGTGCTACCTACGAGCAGTACTTC
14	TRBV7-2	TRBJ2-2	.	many	CASSLPSSTGELFF	TGTGCCAGCAGCTTGCCTAGTTCCACCGGGGAGCTGTTTTTT
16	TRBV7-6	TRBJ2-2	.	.	CASSWSSAGDTGELFF	TGTGCCAGCAGCTGGTCATCGGCAGGGGACACCGGGGAGCTGTTTTTT
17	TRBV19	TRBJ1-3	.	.	CASSATDQGNSGNTIYF	TGTGCCAGTAGTGCAACCGACCAGGGGAATTCTGGAAACACCATATATTTT
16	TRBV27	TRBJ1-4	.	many	CASSPGRAGWGEKLFF	TGTGCCAGCAGCCCCGGGAGGGCAGGCTGGGGTGAAAAACTGTTTTTT
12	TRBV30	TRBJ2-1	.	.	CAWSETYNEQFF	TGTGCCTGGAGCGAGACGTACAATGAGCAGTTCTTC
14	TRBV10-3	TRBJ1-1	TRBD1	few	CAISDGDRGTEAFF	TGTGCCATCAGTGATGGGGACAGGGGAACTGAAGCTTTCTTT
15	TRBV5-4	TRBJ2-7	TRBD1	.	CASSLVDRIPYEQYF	TGTGCCAGCAGCTTGGTGGACAGGATTCCCTACGAGCAGTACTTC
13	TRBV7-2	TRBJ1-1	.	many	CASSSQEGTEAFF	TGTGCCAGCAGCTCGCAGGAGGGCACTGAAGCTTTCTTT
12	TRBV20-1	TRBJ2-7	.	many	CSARGQGYEQYF	TGCAGTGCTAGGGGGCAGGGCTACGAGCAGTACTTC
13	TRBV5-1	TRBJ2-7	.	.	CASSLEHDYEQYF	TGCGCCAGCAGCTTGGAACACGACTACGAGCAGTACTTC
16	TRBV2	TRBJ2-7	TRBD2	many	CASSIGLALAHYEQYF	TGTGCCAGCAGTATTGGACTAGCGCTTGCCCATTACGAGCAGTACTTC
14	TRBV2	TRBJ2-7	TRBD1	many	CASGEGTGSYEQYF	TGTGCCAGCGGGGAAGGGACAGGGAGCTACGAGCAGTACTTC
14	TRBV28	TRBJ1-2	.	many	CASSKTDTSYGYTF	TGTGCCAGCAGTAAGACAGATACCAGCTATGGCTACACCTTC
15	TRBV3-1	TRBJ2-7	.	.	CASSQDPGVPYEQYF	TGTGCCAGCAGCCAAGACCCAGGGGTCCCCTACGAGCAGTACTTC
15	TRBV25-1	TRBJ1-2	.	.	CASSEWQEEIYGYTF	TGTGCCAGCAGTGAATGGCAAGAGGAGATCTATGGCTACACCTTC